The sequence of this TCR beta chain was determined in a study of blood T cells in healthy people across ages. Across the whole study: Researchers report that template switching captured about one barcoded beta molecule per two T cells.

Study outcomes and limitations: Reliance upon unsorted PBMCs precluded definitive naive versus antigen-experienced comparison. Among long-lived donors, naive CD4+ cells were more numerous and diversity higher than in aged donors.

The authors ran a second PCR of about 7 to 11 cycles using a sample-barcoded 5' primer and a J-beta primer mix. With 12 random nucleotides, a template-switch adaptor tagged each individual cDNA molecule. MiXCR, applied by TCRdb to the 5' RACE reads, yields one record per CDR3 protein. The sample records approximately 1,000,000 distinct CDR3 sequences, more than 35% being singletons. This CDR3 is built from 11 residues. V lost 6 bases to trimming and J lost 9 bases, with 14 bases between them. The V gene's germline CDR1 is DFQATT and CDR2 SNEGSKA (reference sequence). Of note for this clonotype: Its specificity is unknown.

V and J are TRBV20-1 and TRBJ2-5; D ambiguous. The TCR was taken from a woman aged 60-70 years in good health. The specimen sequenced was blood. CDR3 region: CSAERSGAQYF. CDR3 nucleotide sequence: TGCAGTGCAGAACGGTCCGGAGCCCAGTACTTC.